The rows below give T cell receptor beta chains drawn from one sample of a study of Ad26.COV2.S vaccination and SARS-CoV-2 variants. Produced via immunoSEQ multiplex PCR; TCRdb's table is partial and in-frame only. The sample has some 350,000 clones, roughly 84% seen once. Sequenced material: peripheral blood, taken in a trial of Ad26.COV2.S vaccine versus placebo. These receptors all come from a person aged 18-65 years who received the Ad26.COV2.S COVID-19 vaccine or a placebo. Both conserved end residues are part of each CDR3. Each record gives: clone size, D gene, J gene, V gene, CDR3 protein, CDR3 DNA. A D gene is named only where the DNA matches it firmly. Rows give clone size only sometimes, using once, few, many, or a class for an expanded clone.

abundance: .; d_gene: .; j_gene: TRBJ2-2; v_gene: TRBV7-2; CDR3aa: CASSFDPNTGELFF; CDR3nt: TGTGCCAGCAGCTTCGACCCGAACACCGGGGAGCTGTTTTTT
abundance: .; d_gene: TRBD1; j_gene: TRBJ2-3; v_gene: TRBV5-1; CDR3aa: CASSMTGTDTQYF; CDR3nt: TGCGCCAGCAGCATGACAGGGACAGATACGCAGTATTTT
abundance: .; d_gene: .; j_gene: TRBJ2-2; v_gene: TRBV5-4; CDR3aa: CASSPGGGRAETGELFF; CDR3nt: TGTGCCAGCAGCCCTGGGGGTGGCAGGGCTGAAACCGGGGAGCTGTTTTTT
abundance: .; d_gene: TRBD2; j_gene: TRBJ2-5; v_gene: TRBV6-2/TRBV6-3; CDR3aa: CASSYSTGAAGGRETQYF; CDR3nt: TGTGCCAGCAGTTACTCGACGGGCGCAGCGGGGGGGCGGGAGACCCAGTACTTC
abundance: .; d_gene: .; j_gene: TRBJ1-1; v_gene: TRBV6-5; CDR3aa: CASSKSGVAGTEAFF; CDR3nt: TGTGCCAGCAGTAAATCAGGGGTCGCGGGCACTGAAGCTTTCTTT
abundance: .; d_gene: .; j_gene: TRBJ2-7; v_gene: TRBV5-4; CDR3aa: CASSNRGGDEQYF; CDR3nt: TGTGCCAGCAGCAACAGGGGAGGCGACGAGCAGTACTTC
abundance: .; d_gene: .; j_gene: TRBJ1-5; v_gene: TRBV6-2/TRBV6-3; CDR3aa: CASSAGGPQHF; CDR3nt: TGTGCCAGCAGTGCCGGTGGGCCCCAGCATTTT
abundance: .; d_gene: TRBD2; j_gene: TRBJ2-2; v_gene: TRBV19; CDR3aa: CASSIDSGGATGELFF; CDR3nt: TGTGCCAGTAGTATAGACAGCGGGGGGGCCACCGGGGAGCTGTTTTTT
abundance: .; d_gene: .; j_gene: TRBJ1-1; v_gene: TRBV19; CDR3aa: CASRGSYTEAFF; CDR3nt: TGTGCCAGCCGTGGGAGTTACACTGAAGCTTTCTTT
abundance: .; d_gene: TRBD1; j_gene: TRBJ1-5; v_gene: TRBV10-2; CDR3aa: CASRQQGDSNQPQHF; CDR3nt: TGCGCCAGCAGGCAACAGGGGGATAGCAATCAGCCCCAGCATTTT
abundance: .; d_gene: .; j_gene: TRBJ1-2; v_gene: TRBV30; CDR3aa: CAWSVGGGDYGYTF; CDR3nt: TGTGCCTGGAGTGTAGGGGGAGGAGACTATGGCTACACCTTC
abundance: .; d_gene: .; j_gene: TRBJ2-7; v_gene: TRBV4-3; CDR3aa: CASSQESATAYEQYF; CDR3nt: TGCGCCAGCAGCCAAGAAAGTGCCACAGCCTACGAGCAGTACTTC
abundance: .; d_gene: .; j_gene: TRBJ2-1; v_gene: TRBV9; CDR3aa: CASSASGEQFF; CDR3nt: TGTGCCAGCAGCGCGTCGGGTGAGCAGTTCTTC
abundance: .; d_gene: .; j_gene: TRBJ2-7; v_gene: TRBV2; CDR3aa: CASSEVTGYF; CDR3nt: TGTGCCAGCAGTGAGGTGACAGGGTACTTC
abundance: .; d_gene: TRBD1; j_gene: TRBJ1-4; v_gene: TRBV11-2; CDR3aa: CASSLNIGTGFEGDGKLFF; CDR3nt: TGTGCCAGCAGCTTAAATATCGGGACAGGGTTTGAGGGTGACGGAAAACTGTTTTTT
abundance: .; d_gene: .; j_gene: TRBJ2-2; v_gene: TRBV7-2; CDR3aa: CASSFTESGELFF; CDR3nt: TGTGCCAGCAGCTTTACAGAGTCCGGGGAGCTGTTTTTT
abundance: .; d_gene: TRBD1; j_gene: TRBJ2-7; v_gene: TRBV25-1; CDR3aa: CASSEWAGGINEQYF; CDR3nt: TGTGCCAGCAGTGAATGGGCAGGGGGCATCAACGAGCAGTACTTC
abundance: once; d_gene: .; j_gene: TRBJ2-5; v_gene: TRBV7-9; CDR3aa: CASSPEIPAAQYF; CDR3nt: TGTGCCAGCAGCCCGGAAATCCCTGCTGCCCAGTACTTC
abundance: once; d_gene: .; j_gene: TRBJ2-3; v_gene: TRBV18; CDR3aa: CASSPVEVADTQYF; CDR3nt: TGTGCCAGCTCACCGGTCGAGGTGGCAGATACGCAGTATTTT
abundance: few; d_gene: TRBD2; j_gene: TRBJ2-1; v_gene: TRBV7-9; CDR3aa: CASSPSARGDNEQFF; CDR3nt: TGTGCCAGCAGCCCCTCCGCCCGGGGGGACAATGAGCAGTTCTTC
abundance: .; d_gene: .; j_gene: TRBJ2-3; v_gene: TRBV7-9; CDR3aa: CASSLGTAEDTQYF; CDR3nt: TGTGCCAGCAGCTTAGGGACAGCAGAAGATACGCAGTATTTT